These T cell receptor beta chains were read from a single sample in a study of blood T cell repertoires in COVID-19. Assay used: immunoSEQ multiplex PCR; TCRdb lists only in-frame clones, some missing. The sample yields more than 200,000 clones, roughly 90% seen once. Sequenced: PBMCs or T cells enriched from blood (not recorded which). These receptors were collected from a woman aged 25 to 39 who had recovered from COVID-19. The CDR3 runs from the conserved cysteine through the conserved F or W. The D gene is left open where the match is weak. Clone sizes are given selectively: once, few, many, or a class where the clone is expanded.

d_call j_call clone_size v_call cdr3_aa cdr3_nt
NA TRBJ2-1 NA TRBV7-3 CASSLSQVPFEQFF TGTGCCAGCAGCTTAAGCCAGGTTCCTTTTGAGCAGTTCTTC
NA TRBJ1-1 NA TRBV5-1 CASSSSQVVGYTEAFF TGCGCCAGCAGCTCATCACAGGTAGTCGGTTATACTGAAGCTTTCTTT
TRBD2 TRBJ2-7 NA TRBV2 CASTATSGTSLYEQYF TGTGCCAGCACAGCAACTTCCGGGACTAGCCTCTACGAGCAGTACTTC
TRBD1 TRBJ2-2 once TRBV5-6 CASSSQGADTGELFF TGTGCCAGCAGCTCCCAGGGGGCTGACACCGGGGAGCTGTTTTTT
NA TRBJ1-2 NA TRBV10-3 CAISPGSLDGYTF TGTGCCATCAGTCCCGGGTCGCTTGATGGCTACACCTTC
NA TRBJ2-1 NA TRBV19 CASSISGTVNEQFF TGTGCCAGTAGTATAAGCGGCACCGTCAATGAGCAGTTCTTC
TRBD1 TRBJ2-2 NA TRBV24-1 CATSDQPGQTNTGELFF TGTGCCACCAGTGATCAACCGGGACAGACGAACACCGGGGAGCTGTTTTTT
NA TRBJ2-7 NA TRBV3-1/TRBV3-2 CASSQESRGSYEQYF TGTGCCAGCAGCCAAGAATCCCGCGGTTCCTACGAGCAGTACTTC
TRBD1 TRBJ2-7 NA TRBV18 CASSPRTGASYEQYF TGTGCCAGCTCACCTCGAACAGGGGCCTCCTACGAGCAGTACTTC
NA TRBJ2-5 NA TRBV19 CASSGQNRETQYF TGTGCCAGTAGTGGACAGAATCGGGAGACCCAGTACTTC
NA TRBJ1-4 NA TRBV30 CAWGGGEELFF TGTGCCTGGGGGGGCGGGGAGGAACTGTTTTTT
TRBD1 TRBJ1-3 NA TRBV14 CASSIRTGSSGNTIYF TGTGCCAGCAGCATACGGACAGGGAGCTCTGGAAACACCATATATTTT
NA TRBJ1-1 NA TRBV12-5 CASGFQGRTEAFF TGTGCTAGTGGTTTTCAAGGGAGAACTGAAGCTTTCTTT
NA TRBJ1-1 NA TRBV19 CASSIDPGVGTEAFF TGTGCCAGTAGTATAGATCCAGGGGTTGGAACTGAAGCTTTCTTT
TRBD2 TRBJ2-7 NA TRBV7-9 CASSCWTSGSICHEQYF TGTGCCAGCAGCTGTTGGACTAGCGGGAGTATATGCCACGAGCAGTACTTC
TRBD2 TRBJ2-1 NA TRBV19 CASSTLREVSNEQFF TGTGCCAGTAGCACACTACGGGAGGTCTCCAATGAGCAGTTCTTC
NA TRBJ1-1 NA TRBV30 CACGTDTYTEAFF TGTGCCTGCGGCACGGACACCTACACTGAAGCTTTCTTT
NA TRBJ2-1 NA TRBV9 CASSAPGPSRGYNEQFF TGTGCCAGCAGCGCCCCCGGACCCTCTAGGGGCTACAATGAGCAGTTCTTC
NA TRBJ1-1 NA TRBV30 CAWSKLRVGNTEAFF TGTGCCTGGAGTAAACTCCGGGTCGGAAACACTGAAGCTTTCTTT
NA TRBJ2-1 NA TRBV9 CASSGRETYNEQFF TGTGCCAGCAGCGGTCGGGAGACCTACAATGAGCAGTTCTTC
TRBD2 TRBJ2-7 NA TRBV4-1 CAPLVGTSGEQYF TGCGCCCCTCTGGTGGGGACTAGTGGGGAGCAGTACTTC
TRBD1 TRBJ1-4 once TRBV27 CASSRTPGGLGEKLFF TGTGCCAGCAGCCGAACCCCAGGGGGCTTGGGAGAAAAACTGTTTTTT
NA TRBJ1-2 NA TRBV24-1 CATSTLSYGYTF TGTGCCACCAGTACTCTTTCCTATGGCTACACCTTC
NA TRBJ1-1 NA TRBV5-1 CASSGGGGVTEAFF TGCGCCAGCTCTGGAGGGGGGGGAGTCACTGAAGCTTTCTTT
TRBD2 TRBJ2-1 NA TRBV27 CASSLLRAGGSGEQFF TGTGCCAGCAGTTTACTCCGAGCGGGAGGTAGCGGTGAGCAGTTCTTC
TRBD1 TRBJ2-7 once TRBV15 CATSPDRSYEQYF TGTGCCACCAGCCCGGACAGGTCCTACGAGCAGTACTTC
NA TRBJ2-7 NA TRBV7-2 CASSLGGFGSYEQYF TGTGCCAGCAGCTTAGGAGGGTTCGGGTCCTACGAGCAGTACTTC
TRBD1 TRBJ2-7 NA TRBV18 CASSPLVTGTGVSEQYF TGTGCCAGCTCACCACTAGTTACCGGGACAGGGGTGAGCGAGCAGTACTTC
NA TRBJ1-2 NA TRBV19 CASSPIPGREPYYHGYTF TGTGCCAGTAGTCCTATCCCGGGACGGGAGCCTTACTATCATGGCTACACCTTC
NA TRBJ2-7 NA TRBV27 CASSWGPTAYEQYF TGTGCCAGCAGTTGGGGGCCCACCGCCTACGAGCAGTACTTC
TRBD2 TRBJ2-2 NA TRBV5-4 CASSPSGRGTGELFF TGTGCCAGCAGCCCGAGCGGGAGGGGCACCGGGGAGCTGTTTTTT